This T cell receptor (beta chain) was documented in a study of blood T cell repertoires in COVID-19. Overall study: The United States, Italy and Spain provided the acute and convalescent COVID-19 samples. PBMCs, B-cell-depleted T cells, or T cells provided the cDNA or gDNA that made up the material.

The germline V and J ends were trimmed by 1 base and 6 bases, with 10 bases remaining between them. CDR3 size: 14 residues. CDR1 is SEHNR and CDR2 is FQNEAQ in the germline V gene (reference sequence). Per the original data handling: Amplification of reference gene primers was used by the study to estimate nucleated cell counts. The repertoire was sequenced with immunoSEQ multiplex PCR; TCRdb's copy has only in-frame clones and lacks some. D and trimming were read from the DNA, whereas the V and J calls and clone size are those reported in that table. The sample yields about 320,000 clones, 65% to 85% seen once.

The TCR was taken from a woman in her 50s with acute or convalescent COVID-19. V is TRBV7-9 and J is TRBJ1-3; D not resolved. Sequenced input: peripheral blood. The CDR3 DNA reads TGTGCCAGCAGCTTAGGGGAGTTAGAAAACACCATATATTTT. As protein: CASSLGELENTIYF.